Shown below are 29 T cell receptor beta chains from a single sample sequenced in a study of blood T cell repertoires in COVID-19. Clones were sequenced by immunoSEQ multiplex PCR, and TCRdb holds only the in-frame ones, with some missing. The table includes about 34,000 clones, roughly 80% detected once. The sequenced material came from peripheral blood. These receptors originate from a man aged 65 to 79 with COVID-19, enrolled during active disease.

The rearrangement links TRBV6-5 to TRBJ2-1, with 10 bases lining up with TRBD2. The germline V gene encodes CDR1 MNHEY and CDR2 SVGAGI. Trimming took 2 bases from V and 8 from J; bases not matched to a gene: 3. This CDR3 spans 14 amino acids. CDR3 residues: CASSYTSGMHEQFF. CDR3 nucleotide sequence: TGTGCCAGCAGTTACACTAGCGGGATGCATGAGCAGTTCTTC.

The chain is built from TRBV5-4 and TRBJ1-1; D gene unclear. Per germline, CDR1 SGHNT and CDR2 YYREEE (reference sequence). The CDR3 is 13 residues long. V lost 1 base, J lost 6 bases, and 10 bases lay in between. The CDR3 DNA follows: TGTGCCAGCAGCTTGAAGAACCGGGCTGAAGCTTTCTTT. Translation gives CASSLKNRAEAFF.

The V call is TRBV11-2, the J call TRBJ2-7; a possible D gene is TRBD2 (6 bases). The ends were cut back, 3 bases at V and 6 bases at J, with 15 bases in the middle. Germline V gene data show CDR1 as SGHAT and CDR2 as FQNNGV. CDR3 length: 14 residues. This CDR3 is CASSFIRGSSEQYF. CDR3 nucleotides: TGTGCCAGCAGCTTCATACGGGGGAGTTCCGAGCAGTACTTC.

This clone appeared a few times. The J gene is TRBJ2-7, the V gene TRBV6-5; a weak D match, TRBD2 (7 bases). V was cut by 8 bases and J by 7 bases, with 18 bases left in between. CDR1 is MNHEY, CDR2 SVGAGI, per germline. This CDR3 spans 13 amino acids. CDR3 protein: CASRGAVNREQYF. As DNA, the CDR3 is TGTGCCAGCCGGGGGGCTGTAAATAGGGAGCAGTACTTC.

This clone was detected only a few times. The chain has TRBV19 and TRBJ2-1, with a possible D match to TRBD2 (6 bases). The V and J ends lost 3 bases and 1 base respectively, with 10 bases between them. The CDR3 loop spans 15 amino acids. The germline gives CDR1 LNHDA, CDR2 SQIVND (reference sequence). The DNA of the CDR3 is TGTGCCAGTAGTATTCGGGGGATTTCCTACAATGAGCAGTTCTTC. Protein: CASSIRGISYNEQFF.

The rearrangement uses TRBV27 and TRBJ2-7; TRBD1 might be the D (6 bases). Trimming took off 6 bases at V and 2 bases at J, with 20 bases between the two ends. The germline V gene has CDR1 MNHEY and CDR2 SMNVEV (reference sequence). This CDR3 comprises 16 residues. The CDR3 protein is CASSPSSGDRPYEQYF. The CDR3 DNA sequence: TGTGCCAGCAGCCCTAGCAGCGGAGACAGGCCCTACGAGCAGTACTTC.

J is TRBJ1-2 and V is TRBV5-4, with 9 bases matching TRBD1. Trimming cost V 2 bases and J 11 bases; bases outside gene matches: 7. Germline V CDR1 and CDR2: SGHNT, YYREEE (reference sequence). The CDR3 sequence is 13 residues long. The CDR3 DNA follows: TGTGCCAGCAGCTTCCCGGGACAGGGTGGGTACACCTTC. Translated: CASSFPGQGGYTF.

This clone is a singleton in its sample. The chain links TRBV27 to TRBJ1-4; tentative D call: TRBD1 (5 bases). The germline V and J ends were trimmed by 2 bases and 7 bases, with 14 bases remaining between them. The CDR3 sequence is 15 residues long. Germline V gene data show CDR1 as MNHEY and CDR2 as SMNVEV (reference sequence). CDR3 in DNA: TGTGCCAGCAGTTTAAATCCCCCCGGGGGTGAAAAACTGTTTTTT. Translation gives CASSLNPPGGEKLFF.

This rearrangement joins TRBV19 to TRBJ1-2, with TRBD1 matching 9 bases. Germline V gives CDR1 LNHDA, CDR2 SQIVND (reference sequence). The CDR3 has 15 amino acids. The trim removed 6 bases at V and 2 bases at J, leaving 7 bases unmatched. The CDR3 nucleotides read TGTGCCAGTAGGACCGCGACAGGGGGGAACTATGGCTACACCTTC. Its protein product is CASRTATGGNYGYTF.

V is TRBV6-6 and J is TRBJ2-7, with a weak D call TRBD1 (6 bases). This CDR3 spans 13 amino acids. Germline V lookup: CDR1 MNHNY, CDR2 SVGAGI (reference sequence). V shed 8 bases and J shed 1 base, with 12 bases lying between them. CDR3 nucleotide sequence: TGTGCCAGCCTCGGACAGTTTTCCTACGAGCAGTACTTC. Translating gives CASLGQFSYEQYF.

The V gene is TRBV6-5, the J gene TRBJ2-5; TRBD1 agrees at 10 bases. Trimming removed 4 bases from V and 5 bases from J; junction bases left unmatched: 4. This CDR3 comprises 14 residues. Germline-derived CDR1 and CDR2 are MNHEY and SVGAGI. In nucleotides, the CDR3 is TGTGCCAGCAGTTCACGGACAGGGGGTGAGACCCAGTACTTC. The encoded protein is CASSSRTGGETQYF.

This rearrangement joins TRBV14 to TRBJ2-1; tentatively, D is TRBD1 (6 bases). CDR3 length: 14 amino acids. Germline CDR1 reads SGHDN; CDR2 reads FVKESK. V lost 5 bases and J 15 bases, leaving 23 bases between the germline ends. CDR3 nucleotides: TGTGCCAGCAGCTCCCATTCGAACAGGGACCTGCTGTTCTTC. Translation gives CASSSHSNRDLLFF.

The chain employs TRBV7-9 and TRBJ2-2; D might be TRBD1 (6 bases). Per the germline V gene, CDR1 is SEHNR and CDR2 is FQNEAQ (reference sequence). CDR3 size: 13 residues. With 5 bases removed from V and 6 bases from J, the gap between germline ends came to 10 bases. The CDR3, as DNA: TGTGCCAGCAGCCAGACAGGCCCCGGGGAGCTGTTTTTT. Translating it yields CASSQTGPGELFF.

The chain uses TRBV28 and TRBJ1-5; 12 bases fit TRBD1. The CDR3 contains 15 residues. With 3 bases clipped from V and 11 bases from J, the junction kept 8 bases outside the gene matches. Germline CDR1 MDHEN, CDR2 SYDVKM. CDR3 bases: TGTGCCAGCAGTTTCATCGGGACAGGGGGCCAGACCCAGCATTTT. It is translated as CASSFIGTGGQTQHF.

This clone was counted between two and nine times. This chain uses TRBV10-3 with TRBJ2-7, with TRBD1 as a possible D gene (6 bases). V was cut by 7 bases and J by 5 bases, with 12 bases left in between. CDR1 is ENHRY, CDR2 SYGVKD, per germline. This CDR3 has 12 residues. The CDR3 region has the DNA TGTGCCATCAAGGACAGAAATAACGAGCAGTACTTC. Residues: CAIKDRNNEQYF.

The CDR3 region is CASSLEGLAAYEQYF. The CDR3 DNA reads TGCGCCAGCAGCCTAGAAGGACTAGCCGCCTACGAGCAGTACTTC. The chain joins TRBV4-1 to TRBJ2-7; 8 bases match TRBD2. This CDR3 region has 15 residues. With V trimmed by 4 bases and J by 2 bases, 7 bases remained unmatched. Germline CDR1 reads MGHRA; CDR2 reads YSYEKL.

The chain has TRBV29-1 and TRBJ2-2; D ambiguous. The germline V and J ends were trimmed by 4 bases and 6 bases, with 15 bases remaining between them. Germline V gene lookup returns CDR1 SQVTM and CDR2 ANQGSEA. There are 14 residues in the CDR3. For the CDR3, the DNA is TGCAGCGTTGGGAGTGGAAGGTGGTCCGGGGAGCTGTTTTTT. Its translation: CSVGSGRWSGELFF.

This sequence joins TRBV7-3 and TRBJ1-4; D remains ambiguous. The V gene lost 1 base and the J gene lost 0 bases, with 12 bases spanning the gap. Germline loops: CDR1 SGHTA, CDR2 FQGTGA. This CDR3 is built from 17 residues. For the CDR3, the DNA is TGTGCCAGCAGCTTAAGGCCGATCGCAGCAACTAATGAAAAACTGTTTTTT. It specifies CASSLRPIAATNEKLFF.

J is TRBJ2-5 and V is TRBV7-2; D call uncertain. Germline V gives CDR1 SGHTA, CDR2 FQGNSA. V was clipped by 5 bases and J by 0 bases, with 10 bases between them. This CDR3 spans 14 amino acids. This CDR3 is CASSPRRDQETQYF. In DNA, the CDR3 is TGTGCCAGCAGCCCACGACGGGACCAAGAGACCCAGTACTTC.

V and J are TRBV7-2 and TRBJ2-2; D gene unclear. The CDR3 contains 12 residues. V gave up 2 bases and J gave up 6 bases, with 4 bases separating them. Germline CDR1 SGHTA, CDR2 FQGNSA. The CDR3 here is CASSLNSGELFF. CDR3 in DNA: TGTGCCAGCAGCTTAAACTCCGGGGAGCTGTTTTTT.

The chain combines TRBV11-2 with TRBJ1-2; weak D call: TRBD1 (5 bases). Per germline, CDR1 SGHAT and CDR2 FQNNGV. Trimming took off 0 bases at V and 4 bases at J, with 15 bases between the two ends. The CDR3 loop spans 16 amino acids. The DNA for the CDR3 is TGTGCCAGCAGCTTAGATTCGAAGGGGCACGGCTATGGCTACACCTTC. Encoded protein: CASSLDSKGHGYGYTF.

The CDR3: CASTTGTVYNEQFF. CDR3 sequence (DNA): TGTGCCAGCACCACCGGGACAGTCTACAATGAGCAGTTCTTC. V and J are TRBV28 and TRBJ2-1; 7 bases match TRBD1. After removal of 7 bases from V and 3 bases from J, the junction contained 6 bases not matched to a gene. The CDR3 contains 14 residues. Germline CDR1 is MDHEN and CDR2 is SYDVKM.

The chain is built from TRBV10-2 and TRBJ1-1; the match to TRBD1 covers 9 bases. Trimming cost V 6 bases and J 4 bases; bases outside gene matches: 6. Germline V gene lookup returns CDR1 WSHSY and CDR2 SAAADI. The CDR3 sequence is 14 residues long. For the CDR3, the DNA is TGCGCCAGCAGATCAACAGGGGGCGCCACTGAAGCTTTCTTT. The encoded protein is CASRSTGGATEAFF.

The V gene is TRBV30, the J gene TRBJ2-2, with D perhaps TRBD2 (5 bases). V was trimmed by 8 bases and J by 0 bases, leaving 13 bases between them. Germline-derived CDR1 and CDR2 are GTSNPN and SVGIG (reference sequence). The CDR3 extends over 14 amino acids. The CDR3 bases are TGTGCCGGAACTAGTTATACGAACACCGGGGAGCTGTTTTTT. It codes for CAGTSYTNTGELFF.

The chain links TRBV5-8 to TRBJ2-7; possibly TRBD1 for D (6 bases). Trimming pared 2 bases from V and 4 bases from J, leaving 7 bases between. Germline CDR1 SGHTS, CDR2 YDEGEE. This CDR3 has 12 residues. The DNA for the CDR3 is TGTGCCAGCAGCTTAAGGGGGTACGAGCAGTACTTC. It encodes CASSLRGYEQYF.

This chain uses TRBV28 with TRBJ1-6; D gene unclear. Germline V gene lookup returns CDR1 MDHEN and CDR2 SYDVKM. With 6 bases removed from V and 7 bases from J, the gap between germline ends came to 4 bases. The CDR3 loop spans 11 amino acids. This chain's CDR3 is CASSLNSPLHF. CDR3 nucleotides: TGTGCCAGCAGCCTCAATTCACCCCTCCACTTT. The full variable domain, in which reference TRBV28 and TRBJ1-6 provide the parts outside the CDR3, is DVKVTQSSRYLVKRTGEKVFLECVQDMDHENMFWYRQDPGLGLRLIYFSYDVKMKEKGDIPEGYSVSREKKERFSLILESASTNQTSMYLCASSLNSPLHFGNGTRLTVT.

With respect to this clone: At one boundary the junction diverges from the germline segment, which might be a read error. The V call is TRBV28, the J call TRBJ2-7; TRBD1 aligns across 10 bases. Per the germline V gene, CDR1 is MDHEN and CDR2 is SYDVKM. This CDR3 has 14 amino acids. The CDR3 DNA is TGTGCCAGCAATTTAGTGGGACAGGGGTACGAGCAGTACTTC. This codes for CASNLVGQGYEQYF.

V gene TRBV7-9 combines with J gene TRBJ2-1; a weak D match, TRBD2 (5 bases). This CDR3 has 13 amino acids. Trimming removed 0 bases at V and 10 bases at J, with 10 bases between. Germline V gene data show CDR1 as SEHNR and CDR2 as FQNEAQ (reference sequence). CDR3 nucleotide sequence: TGTGCCAGCAGCTTAGCGGACTGGAGGGAGCAGTTCTTC. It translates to CASSLADWREQFF.

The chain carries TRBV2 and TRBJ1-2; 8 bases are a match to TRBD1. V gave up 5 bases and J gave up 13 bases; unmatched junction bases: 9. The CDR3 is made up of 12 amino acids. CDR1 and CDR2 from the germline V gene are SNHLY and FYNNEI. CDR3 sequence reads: CASSQGQGFCTF. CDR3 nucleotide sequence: TGTGCCAGCAGTCAAGGACAGGGTTTTTGCACCTTC.